This paragraph covers one T cell receptor (beta chain) sequence. Its antigen remains unidentified. This sample was included in a study of breast tumors, draining lymph nodes, adjacent tissues. Study-level points and caveats: Luminal-like breast cancer showed significantly greater tumor-nontumor repertoire similarity than basal-like breast cancer did. That most tumor T cells come from lymph nodes remained unproven. Data fit most tumor T cells coming from lymph node, expanding in tumor.

TCRdb recomputed calls from the multiplex PCR reads with MiXCR, one row per CDR3 protein. The data show 20,000 or so distinct CDR3 sequences, with approximately 49% seen just once and around 7.8% held by the top ten. J lost 0 bases, V lost 0 bases, and 3 bases had no gene match. The CDR3 consists of 16 residues. Germline CDR1 LGHNA, CDR2 YNFKEQ. Sample: breast tumor tissue. This chain uses TRBV4-2 with TRBJ2-7; TRBD2 agrees at 9 bases. This receptor was taken from a female donor with breast cancer. Some clones in this sample may be carry-over from other donors' samples. The CDR3 bases are TGTGCCAGCAGCCAAGAAGCGGGAGGAAGCTCCTACGAGCAGTACTTC. Translating gives CASSQEAGGSSYEQYF.